This TCR beta chain was obtained from a study of blood T cell repertoires in COVID-19. Study as a whole: Samples taken during acute and convalescent COVID-19 were collected in the United States, Italy and Spain. T cells, B-cell-depleted T cells, or PBMCs provided the cDNA or gDNA that served as material.

In the authors' workflow: By means of reference gene primer amplification, nucleated cell counts were estimated. The repertoire was sequenced with immunoSEQ multiplex PCR; TCRdb's copy has only in-frame clones and lacks some. The V and J calls and clone size come from that table; D and trimming were worked out from the DNA. The sample lists under 85,000 clones, around 90% occurring once. CDR3 length: 18 amino acids. V lost 0 bases and J lost 3, with 18 bases in between. Germline loops: CDR1 LNHNV, CDR2 YYDKDF (reference sequence). The sequence was obtained from a man aged 50-59 years with acute or convalescent COVID-19. Sample: peripheral blood. The V gene is TRBV15, the J gene TRBJ1-3; D is ambiguous. CDR3 nucleotide sequence: TGTGCCACCAGCAGAGACAAACGCGTCCCTGAGCATGGAAACACCATATATTTT. Protein: CATSRDKRVPEHGNTIYF.